This is a list of T cell receptor beta chains from one sample in a study of T-cell memory formation after mild COVID-19. TCRdb redid the calling of the 5' RACE reads with MiXCR, one entry per CDR3 protein. The data hold about 500,000 distinct CDR3 sequences, with roughly 21% observed a single time. Sequenced input: PBMCs or a T cell subset sorted from them (not recorded which). These receptors were collected from an adult woman who had mild COVID-19 (a few samples of this study predate the infection). Cell type and time point are not known. Both conserved end residues are part of each CDR3. D genes are given only for firm matches. Clone size is shown for a subset of rows, as once, few, many or a class of expanded clone.

D,V,J,size,DNA,CDR3
NA,TRBV3-1,TRBJ1-1,NA,TGTGCCAGCAGCCAAGTCGGCTATCTGAACACTGAAGCTTTCTTT,CASSQVGYLNTEAFF
NA,TRBV29-1,TRBJ2-7,NA,TGCAGCGTTGGGGACCGCTCATCCGACGAGCAGTACTTC,CSVGDRSSDEQYF
NA,TRBV11-2,TRBJ2-1,NA,TGTGCCAGCAGCTTAGGAGGGGGGAACAATGAGCAGTTCTTC,CASSLGGGNNEQFF
NA,TRBV5-6,TRBJ2-3,few,TGTGCCAGCAGCTTAGAAGGAATTAGCACAGATACGCAGTATTTT,CASSLEGISTDTQYF
TRBD1,TRBV18,TRBJ2-7,NA,TGTGCCAGCTCGCTGGACAGGATCTCCTACGAGCAGTACTTC,CASSLDRISYEQYF
NA,TRBV12-5,TRBJ1-2,NA,TGTGCTAGTGGTTTAAAGGTCGGCTATGGCTACACCTTC,CASGLKVGYGYTF
NA,TRBV5-6,TRBJ2-1,few,TGTGCCAGCAGCTCACGTTCCGAGCGGTTCTTC,CASSSRSERFF
NA,TRBV29-1,TRBJ2-2,NA,TGCAGCGCCCTGGCCGTGACCACCGGGGAGCTGTTTTTT,CSALAVTTGELFF
NA,TRBV5-4,TRBJ2-7,NA,TGTGCCAGCAGCTTGGACTGTACAGGGTCCTACGAGCAGTACTTC,CASSLDCTGSYEQYF
NA,TRBV7-2,TRBJ1-2,NA,TGTGCCAGCAGCCCGTTCCGGGACACTAACTATGGCTACACCTTC,CASSPFRDTNYGYTF
NA,TRBV6-1,TRBJ1-6,NA,TGTGCCAGCAGTGAAGGGCGCTATTCACCCCTCCACTTT,CASSEGRYSPLHF
NA,TRBV21-1,TRBJ2-3,few,TGTGCCAGCCAACCGCTACTAGCCGTGCATACAGATACGCAGTATTTT,CASQPLLAVHTDTQYF
NA,TRBV19,TRBJ2-1,many,TGTGCCAGTAGTAGACAGAGCAATGAGCAGTTCTTC,CASSRQSNEQFF
NA,TRBV15,TRBJ2-1,NA,TGTGCCACCAGCAGAGAGCGGGGTCGGAACAATGAGCAGTTCTTC,CATSRERGRNNEQFF
NA,TRBV20-1,TRBJ1-2,NA,TGCAGTGCTAGAGATCGTCGAACAGGAGATGGCTACACCTTC,CSARDRRTGDGYTF
TRBD2,TRBV12-3/TRBV12-4,TRBJ2-7,NA,TGTGCCAGCAGTCCGGGACTAGGGACTGACGAGCAGTACTTC,CASSPGLGTDEQYF
TRBD2,TRBV29-1,TRBJ2-7,few,TGCAGCGTTGAAGGAAAGTTCATTTTACTAGCGGGAAGGGATCACGAGCAGTACTTC,CSVEGKFILLAGRDHEQYF
TRBD1,TRBV4-1,TRBJ1-2,few,TGCGCCAGCAGCCAAGATCCGGGACAGAAGTTCCAGGGCTACACCTTC,CASSQDPGQKFQGYTF
NA,TRBV6-5,TRBJ1-2,few,TGTGCCAGCAGTGTCCCCGAGGACTATGGCTACACCTTC,CASSVPEDYGYTF
NA,TRBV18,TRBJ2-6,many,TGTGCCAGCTCACCGGGCTCTGGGGCCAACGTCCTGACTTTC,CASSPGSGANVLTF
TRBD2,TRBV9,TRBJ2-1,NA,TGTGCCAGCAGCGTAAGAGCAACGGGAGGCCACAATGAGCAGTTCTTC,CASSVRATGGHNEQFF
NA,TRBV5-5,TRBJ2-1,many,TGTGCCAGCAGCTTGTTCCTCTGGAACGAGCAGTTCTTC,CASSLFLWNEQFF
TRBD1,TRBV20-1,TRBJ2-7,few,TGCAGTGCTCCCGGGACAGGGTACGAGCAGTACTTC,CSAPGTGYEQYF
TRBD1,TRBV29-1,TRBJ1-2,few,TGCAGCGGCGGGACAGGGGGTCAGGGCTACACCTTC,CSGGTGGQGYTF
NA,TRBV3-1,TRBJ2-3,NA,TGTGCCAGCAGCCAAGACGGGAGTCTCTCAGATACGCAGTATTTT,CASSQDGSLSDTQYF
NA,TRBV7-9,TRBJ1-2,few,TGTGCCAGCAGCTACTCCGGGACCTCCTATGGGAACTATGGCTACACCTTC,CASSYSGTSYGNYGYTF
NA,TRBV4-1,TRBJ1-5,NA,TGCGCCAGCAGCCAAGTGATAGCGGTTGGGCAGCCCCAGCATTTT,CASSQVIAVGQPQHF
TRBD2,TRBV30,TRBJ2-7,NA,TGTGCCTGGAATGATTGGACTAGCGGGACCTCCGAGCAGTACTTC,CAWNDWTSGTSEQYF
NA,TRBV29-1,TRBJ1-3,NA,TGCAGCGTTTACACTCTTCAGGGGATCGCTGGAAACACCATATATTTT,CSVYTLQGIAGNTIYF
NA,TRBV29-1,TRBJ1-1,NA,TGCAGCGTGGAACAGCCCGCGGGCACTGAAGCTTTCTTT,CSVEQPAGTEAFF
TRBD1,TRBV6-1,TRBJ1-1,NA,TGTGCCAGCAGTACAGGGCCGACAGGGGGGACTGAAGCTTTCTTT,CASSTGPTGGTEAFF
NA,TRBV7-9,TRBJ2-7,NA,TGTGCCAGCACCCCCGGTAGCCGGCCCTACGAGCAGTACTTC,CASTPGSRPYEQYF
TRBD2,TRBV12-3/TRBV12-4,TRBJ2-7,NA,TGTGCCAGCAGCACTAGCGGCCTCTACGAGCAGTACTTC,CASSTSGLYEQYF
TRBD2,TRBV7-2,TRBJ2-3,few,TGTGCCAGCAGCCCAGCTAGCGGGAGGGCCATCGATACGCAGTATTTT,CASSPASGRAIDTQYF
TRBD2,TRBV20-1,TRBJ2-1,few,TGCAGTGCTAGAGAGGGGACTAGCTGGGCTGAGCAGTTCTTC,CSAREGTSWAEQFF
TRBD2,TRBV7-3,TRBJ2-3,few,TGTGCCAGCAGCATAACACGGACTAGCGGGATAGGAACAGATACGCAGTATTTT,CASSITRTSGIGTDTQYF
TRBD1,TRBV7-9,TRBJ2-5,NA,TGTGCCAGCAGCTTAAAGGCGTCCCGGGACAGGGGAAGAGAGACCCAGTACTTC,CASSLKASRDRGRETQYF
TRBD2,TRBV29-1,TRBJ2-1,NA,TGCAGCGTCGTCGGACTAGCGGGAGTACGCAATGAGCAGTTCTTC,CSVVGLAGVRNEQFF
TRBD2,TRBV6-5,TRBJ2-3,few,TGTGCCAGCAGTTCCCGTGCGGGGAGCGGGAGCCCAGATACGCAGTATTTT,CASSSRAGSGSPDTQYF
NA,TRBV7-9,TRBJ2-5,few,TGTGCCAGCAGCTTAGAAGTGGTTCGGGAGACCCAGTACTTC,CASSLEVVRETQYF
NA,TRBV20-1,TRBJ2-7,NA,TGCAGTGCTAGAGGCCTGGGGCGGTCGAGCTCCTACGAGCAGTACTTC,CSARGLGRSSSYEQYF
NA,TRBV7-9,TRBJ2-1,NA,TGTGCCAGCACCCTGCAAGGATTCCATGAGCAGTTCTTC,CASTLQGFHEQFF
TRBD2,TRBV20-1,TRBJ2-2,many,TGCAGTGCTAGACGAGCGGGGGGGCCGACCGGGGAGCTGTTTTTT,CSARRAGGPTGELFF
NA,TRBV6-5,TRBJ1-5,NA,TGTGCCAGCAGTTACGACGGAGATCAGCCCCAGCATTTT,CASSYDGDQPQHF
TRBD2,TRBV7-9,TRBJ2-3,NA,TGTGCCAGCAGCCCCGCTCTAGCGGGTCCGTCGCCCGATACGCAGTATTTT,CASSPALAGPSPDTQYF
NA,TRBV20-1,TRBJ2-3,few,TGCAGTGCTAGCGTCCTCCCAGATACGCAGTATTTT,CSASVLPDTQYF
NA,TRBV15,TRBJ2-2,few,TGTGCCACCAGCAGCTCGGCCGGGGAGCTGTTTTTT,CATSSSAGELFF
NA,TRBV18,TRBJ1-2,few,TGTGCCAGCTCACCCCGACAAGAGGGCTACACCTTC,CASSPRQEGYTF
NA,TRBV11-2,TRBJ2-5,few,TGTGCCAGCAGCTTCGGGGGTTGGGAGACCCAGTACTTC,CASSFGGWETQYF
NA,TRBV7-6,TRBJ1-5,NA,TGTGCCAGCAGCTTAAGGTCCGGTAATCAGCCCCAGCATTTT,CASSLRSGNQPQHF